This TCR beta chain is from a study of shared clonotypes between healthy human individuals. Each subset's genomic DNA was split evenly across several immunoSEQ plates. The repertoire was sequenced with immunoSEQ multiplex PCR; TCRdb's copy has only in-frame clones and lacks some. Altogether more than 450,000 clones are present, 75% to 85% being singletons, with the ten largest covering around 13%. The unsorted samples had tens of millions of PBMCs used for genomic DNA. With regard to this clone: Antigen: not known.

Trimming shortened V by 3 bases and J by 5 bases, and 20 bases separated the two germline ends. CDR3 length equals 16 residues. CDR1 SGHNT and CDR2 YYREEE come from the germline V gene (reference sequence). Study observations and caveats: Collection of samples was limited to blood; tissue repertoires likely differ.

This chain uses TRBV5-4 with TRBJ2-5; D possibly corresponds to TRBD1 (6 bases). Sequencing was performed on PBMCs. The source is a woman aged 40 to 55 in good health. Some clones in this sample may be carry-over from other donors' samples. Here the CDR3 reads CASSSGGGQMSETQYF. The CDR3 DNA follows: TGTGCCAGCAGCTCTGGAGGTGGACAGATGAGCGAGACCCAGTACTTC.